The 29 T cell receptor beta chains listed next were all sequenced from one sample in a study of T cell changes during pregnancy in multiple sclerosis. Data came from immunoSEQ multiplex PCR; TCRdb stores just in-frame clones and leaves some out. The sample records around 29,000 clones, around 94% being singletons. The sample here was CD4+ T cells from peripheral blood mononuclear cells, taken in the first trimester of pregnancy. These receptors were taken from a female donor with multiple sclerosis, enrolled in a pregnancy study.

The V and J genes are TRBV5-6 and TRBJ1-1; D remains ambiguous. This CDR3 is built from 14 residues. From germline, CDR1 is SGHDT and CDR2 YYEEEE. The V and J ends lost 4 bases and 1 base respectively, with 11 bases between them. Here the CDR3 reads CASSIGLRNTEAFF. DNA of the CDR3: TGTGCCAGCAGCATAGGACTTCGGAACACTGAAGCTTTCTTT.

The chain links TRBV5-6 to TRBJ2-5; TRBD2 might be the D (6 bases). Germline V gives CDR1 SGHDT, CDR2 YYEEEE. Trimming pared 0 bases from V and 1 base from J, leaving 10 bases between. The CDR3 length is 15 residues. CDR3 sequence reads: CASSLDGGRQETQYF. CDR3 DNA sequence: TGTGCCAGCAGCTTGGATGGAGGGCGCCAAGAGACCCAGTACTTC.

This clone has just one count. The chain employs TRBV2 and TRBJ1-2; D is possibly TRBD1 (5 bases). The CDR3 extends over 16 amino acids. Germline V gene sequence: CDR1 SNHLY, CDR2 FYNNEI. With 5 bases removed from V and 5 bases from J, the gap between germline ends came to 21 bases. CDR3 residues: CASSRLDSVGLYGYTF. The CDR3 DNA reads as TGTGCCAGCAGTCGCCTCGATAGCGTGGGACTTTATGGCTACACCTTC.

The CDR3 DNA sequence: TGCGCCAGCAGCCCGTCTGTCGGGGGGGCTTCAGATACGCAGTATTTT. Amino acid sequence: CASSPSVGGASDTQYF. The chain recombines TRBV5-1 with TRBJ2-3; 8 nucleotides align to TRBD2. Germline lookup yields CDR1 SGHRS and CDR2 YFSETQ. V gave up 4 bases and J gave up 4 bases; unmatched junction bases: 11. The CDR3 contains 16 residues.

The chain uses TRBV28 and TRBJ2-7; a possible D gene is TRBD1 (5 bases). Germline assignment: CDR1 MDHEN and CDR2 SYDVKM. V was shortened by 4 bases and J by 7 bases, with 17 bases between the two germline ends. The CDR3 spans 14 residues. The DNA of the CDR3 is TGTGCCAGCAGTTCCCCCGACAGCCTGGGGGAGCAGTACTTC. Translating it yields CASSSPDSLGEQYF.

This chain joins TRBV5-1 and TRBJ2-7, with D possibly matching TRBD2 (6 bases). The length of the CDR3 is 15 residues. V lost 0 bases and J 0 bases, leaving 10 bases between the germline ends. Germline V gene lookup returns CDR1 SGHRS and CDR2 YFSETQ. The DNA for the CDR3 is TGCGCCAGCAGCTTGGCGGGGACTCGCTCCTACGAGCAGTACTTC. Amino acid sequence: CASSLAGTRSYEQYF.

The CDR3 coding sequence is TGTGCCAGTAGTACCTTCGGAACAGGGGGCGGCGAGCAGTACTTC. It specifies CASSTFGTGGGEQYF. This chain connects TRBV19 to TRBJ2-7, with 9 bases identical to TRBD1. CDR1 and CDR2 from the germline V gene are LNHDA and SQIVND (reference sequence). The CDR3 spans 15 residues. J lost 6 bases, V lost 4 bases, and 10 bases had no gene match.

The rearrangement joins TRBV7-2 to TRBJ2-7; D possibly corresponds to TRBD1 (5 bases). Trimming stripped 2 bases from V and 7 bases from J, with 9 bases between. The germline V gene has CDR1 SGHTA and CDR2 FQGNSA. The CDR3 runs to 12 residues. This chain's CDR3 is CASSLRGREQYF. In DNA form, the CDR3 reads TGTGCCAGCAGCTTAAGGGGCAGGGAGCAGTACTTC.

On this clone: Other DNA sequences in the same sample also yield this CDR3. This chain links TRBV7-3 with TRBJ1-2, with 10 bases aligning to TRBD1. Germline trimming cut 6 bases from V and 8 bases from J; bases unmatched to any gene: 12. CDR3 size: 15 residues. Germline CDR1 and CDR2: SGHTA and FQGTGA. CDR3 protein: CASSLRGGQGNGYTF. The CDR3 DNA reads TGTGCCAGCAGTCTCCGTGGGGGACAGGGGAACGGCTACACCTTC.

The V and J genes are TRBV10-3 and TRBJ1-1; possibly TRBD1 for D (5 bases). Trimming cost V 6 bases and J 5 bases, with 10 bases left between them. The CDR3 is 12 amino acids. Germline V CDR1 and CDR2: ENHRY, SYGVKD. The CDR3 sequence: CAIRGRETEAFF. In DNA form, the CDR3 reads TGTGCCATCAGGGGGCGCGAAACTGAAGCTTTCTTT.

The genes are TRBV2 and TRBJ2-7; D perhaps matches TRBD2 (5 bases). The CDR3 extends over 14 amino acids. CDR1 and CDR2 (germline): SNHLY, FYNNEI. Trimming shortened V by 6 bases and J by 0 bases, and 12 bases separated the two germline ends. This CDR3 reads CASRRVQSSYEQYF. DNA of the CDR3: TGTGCCAGCAGGAGGGTCCAAAGCTCCTACGAGCAGTACTTC.

The rearrangement links TRBV5-4 to TRBJ1-2; D remains ambiguous. The CDR3 length is 13 residues. In germline, CDR1 is SGHNT, CDR2 YYREEE (reference sequence). Trimming shortened V by 4 bases and J by 8 bases, and 15 bases separated the two germline ends. DNA for the CDR3: TGTGCCAGCAGCCTTGAGGCCCCGATAGGCTACACCTTC. Translating gives CASSLEAPIGYTF.

The J gene is TRBJ2-2, the V gene TRBV5-6, with 7 positions matching TRBD2. The CDR3 sequence is 14 residues long. Germline CDR1 and CDR2: SGHDT and YYEEEE. After removal of 2 bases from V and 5 bases from J, the junction contained 3 bases not matched to a gene. The CDR3 loop is CASSFREGTGELFF. CDR3 nucleotide sequence: TGTGCCAGCAGCTTCAGGGAGGGGACCGGGGAGCTGTTTTTT.

The chain uses TRBV6-6 and TRBJ1-4; possibly TRBD1 for D (5 bases). Germline CDR1 is MNHNY and CDR2 is SVGAGI (reference sequence). The length of the CDR3 is 13 residues. The V end lost 4 bases, the J end lost 7 bases, and 10 bases lay between the germline ends. CDR3 sequence: CASSWGGTEKLFF. The CDR3 DNA reads as TGTGCCAGCAGTTGGGGGGGGACTGAAAAACTGTTTTTT.

V is TRBV5-1 and J is TRBJ2-4; D unclear. Germline V gives CDR1 SGHRS, CDR2 YFSETQ. The CDR3 has 14 residues. V was shortened by 1 base and J by 0 bases, with 5 bases between the two germline ends. This chain's CDR3 is CASSLIGAKNIQYF. The CDR3 region has the DNA TGCGCCAGCAGCTTGATCGGAGCCAAAAACATTCAGTACTTC.

The chain uses TRBV27 and TRBJ2-3; 8 bases line up with TRBD2. J lost 2 bases, V lost 6 bases, and 4 bases had no gene match. CDR3 length equals 14 residues. CDR1 MNHEY and CDR2 SMNVEV come from the germline V gene (reference sequence). The CDR3 protein is CASRLAGLTDTQYF. The CDR3 coding sequence is TGTGCCAGCAGATTAGCGGGGCTCACAGATACGCAGTATTTT.

To note about this clone: Other DNA sequences in this specimen translate into the identical CDR3. V is TRBV5-6 and J is TRBJ1-1; no reliable D call. Trimming removed 0 bases at V and 2 bases at J, with 5 bases between. There are 13 residues in the CDR3. CDR1 is SGHDT and CDR2 is YYEEEE in the germline V gene. DNA of the CDR3: TGTGCCAGCAGCTTGGAGAGAAACACTGAAGCTTTCTTT. This gives the protein CASSLERNTEAFF.

The chain combines TRBV19 with TRBJ2-7; D possibly corresponds to TRBD1 (5 bases). Between the trimmed V and J ends, which lost 6 bases and 0 bases, there was a span of 9 bases. Germline assignment: CDR1 LNHDA and CDR2 SQIVND (reference sequence). The CDR3 covers 13 residues. In nucleotides, the CDR3 is TGTGCCAGTAGCAGGGAAAGCTCCTACGAGCAGTACTTC. Protein product: CASSRESSYEQYF.

The chain recombines TRBV10-3 with TRBJ2-1, with 9 bases matching TRBD1. With V trimmed by 6 bases and J by 4 bases, 7 bases remained unmatched. Germline V gene sequence: CDR1 ENHRY, CDR2 SYGVKD. The length of the CDR3 is 15 residues. The CDR3 sequence is CAIRRDRATYNEQFF. CDR3 coding DNA: TGTGCCATCAGACGGGACAGGGCGACTTACAATGAGCAGTTCTTC.

V and J are TRBV5-1 and TRBJ2-7; the match to TRBD1 covers 11 bases. This CDR3 contains 15 residues. Germline loops: CDR1 SGHRS, CDR2 YFSETQ. V dropped 0 bases and J dropped 6; count of bases not matched to a gene: 5. CDR3 region: CASSLARGTGGEQYF. The DNA for the CDR3 is TGCGCCAGCAGCTTGGCCCGAGGGACAGGGGGCGAGCAGTACTTC.

The chain combines TRBV7-3 with TRBJ2-3; 15 positions match TRBD2. Trimming cost V 4 bases and J 3 bases; bases outside gene matches: 8. This CDR3 region has 18 residues. Per germline, CDR1 SGHTA and CDR2 FQGTGA. This chain's CDR3 is CASSSGLAGGFRTDTQYF. DNA for the CDR3: TGTGCCAGCAGCTCGGGACTAGCGGGGGGTTTTCGGACAGATACGCAGTATTTT.

The rearrangement links TRBV6-5 to TRBJ1-4; D remains ambiguous. The V gene's germline CDR1 is MNHEY and CDR2 SVGAGI. Trimming took off 3 bases at V and 5 bases at J, with 13 bases between the two ends. There are 15 residues in the CDR3. The CDR3 loop reads CASSYSGGGNEKLFF. The CDR3 nucleotides read TGTGCCAGCAGTTATTCGGGCGGCGGGAATGAAAAACTGTTTTTT.

CDR3 bases: TGTGCCAGCAGCCCCACGACAAGCTCTGGAAACACCATATATTTT. Its translation: CASSPTTSSGNTIYF. V gene TRBV5-5 combines with J gene TRBJ1-3; unclear D gene. CDR1 SGHKS and CDR2 YYEKEE come from the germline V gene (reference sequence). The CDR3 extends over 15 amino acids. The germline V and J ends were trimmed by 4 bases and 0 bases, with 11 bases remaining between them.

This rearrangement joins TRBV19 to TRBJ1-2; D remains ambiguous. The CDR3 extends over 15 amino acids. Germline-derived CDR1 and CDR2 are LNHDA and SQIVND (reference sequence). Trimming took off 0 bases at V and 6 bases at J, with 14 bases between the two ends. The CDR3 is CASSIDQALSHGYTF. As DNA, the CDR3 is TGTGCCAGTAGTATAGATCAGGCCCTAAGCCATGGCTACACCTTC.

V gene TRBV7-3 combines with J gene TRBJ1-1, with D maybe TRBD1 (5 bases). There are 13 residues in the CDR3. The V gene lost 2 bases and the J gene lost 10 bases, with 14 bases spanning the gap. Germline CDR1 is SGHTA and CDR2 is FQGTGA. The CDR3 sequence: CASSLSGYQGAFF. The CDR3 DNA sequence: TGTGCCAGCAGCTTATCAGGGTATCAAGGAGCTTTCTTT.

This chain uses TRBV25-1 with TRBJ2-3; 10 bases are shared with TRBD2. The CDR3 contains 18 residues. J was trimmed by 2 bases and V by 3 bases; bases with no gene match: 11. Germline CDR1 MGHDK, CDR2 SYGVNS. CDR3 in DNA: TGTGCCAGCAGTGACCCTACATCCACTAGCGGGGCCACAGATACGCAGTATTTT. It is translated as CASSDPTSTSGATDTQYF.

The V and J genes are TRBV9 and TRBJ2-1, with TRBD2 identical over 8 bases. CDR1 and CDR2 (germline): SGDLS, YYNGEE. Trimming cost V 4 bases and J 7 bases; bases outside gene matches: 10. The CDR3 has 15 amino acids. The CDR3 coding sequence is TGTGCCAGCAGCCCCGGGGGGGCCCGAGTAAATGAGCAGTTCTTC. Protein sequence: CASSPGGARVNEQFF.

The chain recombines TRBV10-3 with TRBJ2-3; 10 bases align to TRBD1. V shed 4 bases and J 3 bases; nucleotides not matched to a gene: 10. This CDR3 region has 17 residues. Germline V gene data show CDR1 as ENHRY and CDR2 as SYGVKD. CDR3 DNA sequence: TGTGCCATCAGTGGGGGGAGGGGACAGGGGATTACAGATACGCAGTATTTT. Residues: CAISGGRGQGITDTQYF.

V is TRBV9 and J is TRBJ1-2; TRBD1 aligns across 7 bases. The length of the CDR3 is 12 residues. Germline V gives CDR1 SGDLS, CDR2 YYNGEE. V shed 7 bases, J shed 6 bases, and the junction held 6 bases outside the gene matches. The CDR3 DNA follows: TGTGCCAGCTCCAGGGGGGCCCATGGCTACACCTTC. This gives the protein CASSRGAHGYTF.